Each of the 4 T cell receptor beta chains below was sequenced from the same sample in a study of blood T cell repertoires in COVID-19. Some clones are missing from TCRdb's copy, which holds only in-frame ones; the method was immunoSEQ multiplex PCR. The data hold about 170,000 clones, with about 87% observed a single time. The sequenced sample consisted of peripheral blood. The receptors here all came from a woman aged 45-59 years with acute or convalescent COVID-19.

The chain combines TRBV7-8 with TRBJ1-1, with TRBD1 identical over 7 bases. This CDR3 spans 14 amino acids. In germline, CDR1 is SGHVS, CDR2 FQNEAQ. J gave up 0 bases and V 4 bases, and 2 bases lay outside the gene matches. The CDR3 region is CASSSGQMNTEAFF. In nucleotides, the CDR3 is TGTGCCAGCAGCTCGGGACAGATGAACACTGAAGCTTTCTTT.

This clone was detected once. The V gene is TRBV2, the J gene TRBJ1-6, with TRBD1 matching 10 bases. CDR1 and CDR2 from the germline V gene are SNHLY and FYNNEI. V dropped 6 bases and J dropped 5; count of bases not matched to a gene: 7. The CDR3 consists of 16 residues. The CDR3 nucleotides read TGTGCCAGCAGGGACACCGGGACAGGGGATAATTCACCCCTCCACTTT. Its translation: CASRDTGTGDNSPLHF.

The chain carries TRBV19 and TRBJ1-1; no reliable D call. The germline V and J ends were trimmed by 6 bases and 2 bases, with 13 bases remaining between them. Per the germline V gene, CDR1 is LNHDA and CDR2 is SQIVND (reference sequence). The CDR3 length is 14 residues. In DNA, the CDR3 is TGTGCCAGTAGACAATTGGGCCATAACACTGAAGCTTTCTTT. Translation gives CASRQLGHNTEAFF.

V is TRBV6-5 and J is TRBJ2-3; TRBD2 is a possible D gene (6 bases). Germline CDR1 and CDR2: MNHEY and SVGAGI. Trimming removed 2 bases from V and 0 bases from J, with 9 bases in between. CDR3 size: 15 residues. CDR3 coding DNA: TGTGCCAGCAGTTACAGCGGGCCTAGCACAGATACGCAGTATTTT. It codes for CASSYSGPSTDTQYF.